Below are 4 T cell receptor beta chains sequenced from a single sample in a study of blood T cell repertoires in COVID-19. Only in-frame clones appear in the TCRdb table, and some are missing; sequencing was by immunoSEQ multiplex PCR. The sample holds 97,000 or so clones, 87% seen once. Sequencing was performed on peripheral blood. These receptors came from a man in his fifties or sixties with active COVID-19.

The rearrangement uses TRBV2 and TRBJ2-2; D possibly corresponds to TRBD2 (5 bases). Germline CDR1 and CDR2: SNHLY and FYNNEI. The CDR3 length is 13 residues. The V gene lost 3 bases and the J gene lost 6 bases, with 8 bases spanning the gap. This CDR3 is CASSERAAGELFF. CDR3 nucleotide sequence: TGTGCCAGCAGTGAGCGGGCCGCCGGGGAGCTGTTTTTT.

This clone was observed a single time. The chain has TRBV11-2 and TRBJ2-4; 16 positions agree with TRBD2. CDR1 and CDR2 (germline): SGHAT, FQNNGV. The CDR3 spans 20 residues. Germline trimming cut 0 bases from V and 3 bases from J; bases unmatched to any gene: 8. The CDR3 sequence: CASSLEGLAGGRLSKNIQYF. In DNA, the CDR3 is TGTGCCAGCAGCTTAGAGGGACTAGCGGGGGGGCGGCTGAGCAAAAACATTCAGTACTTC.

The chain recombines TRBV29-1 with TRBJ2-2; TRBD1 aligns across 8 bases. J gave up 7 bases and V 4 bases, and 2 bases lay outside the gene matches. This CDR3 is 12 amino acids long. Germline V lookup: CDR1 SQVTM, CDR2 ANQGSEA. CDR3 sequence: CSVGQGYGELFF. CDR3 nucleotides: TGCAGCGTTGGACAGGGGTACGGGGAGCTGTTTTTT.

The chain employs TRBV30 and TRBJ1-2; TRBD1 is a possible D gene (5 bases). Germline CDR1 GTSNPN, CDR2 SVGIG (reference sequence). This CDR3 is built from 12 residues. Trimming removed 4 bases at V and 5 bases at J, with 11 bases between. CDR3 sequence (DNA): TGTGCCTGGAATGGGGGGAGGTATGGCTACACCTTC. This sequence encodes CAWNGGRYGYTF.